One sample yielded the 30 T cell receptor beta chains listed below, sequenced in a study of blood T cell repertoires in COVID-19. Only in-frame clones appear in the TCRdb table, and some are missing; sequencing was by immunoSEQ multiplex PCR. The sample contains about 94,000 clones, around 80% of which appear only once. The sequenced material came from peripheral blood. These receptors were collected from a human donor in a cohort sampled during active COVID-19.

The CDR3 DNA sequence: TGTGCCAGCAGCCAAGGAGGGTATCAGCCCCAGCATTTT. This gives the protein CASSQGGYQPQHF. This sequence joins TRBV3-1 (or the pseudogene TRBV3-2) and TRBJ1-5; D uncertain. The germline V gene has CDR1 LGHDT and CDR2 YNNKEL (reference sequence). Trimming took off 1 base at V and 5 bases at J, with 6 bases between the two ends. CDR3 length: 13 residues.

J is TRBJ2-7 and V is TRBV5-6; TRBD1 aligns across 9 bases. Trimming cost V 4 bases and J 7 bases; bases outside gene matches: 9. CDR3 length equals 14 residues. Germline assignment: CDR1 SGHDT and CDR2 YYEEEE. The CDR3 protein is CASSTGTGRREQYF. The DNA of the CDR3 is TGTGCCAGCAGCACCGGGACAGGGAGGAGGGAGCAGTACTTC.

The chain links TRBV28 to TRBJ2-7; possibly TRBD1 for D (5 bases). CDR3 length equals 14 residues. Germline values: CDR1 MDHEN, CDR2 SYDVKM. Trimming took 6 bases from V and 2 from J, leaving 14 bases between them. The CDR3 loop reads CASRGIRDTYEQYF. Here the CDR3 DNA reads TGTGCCAGCAGGGGGATCAGGGATACCTACGAGCAGTACTTC.

In regard to this clone: The sample carries other DNA sequences with the same CDR3. The rearrangement uses TRBV20-1 and TRBJ2-7; tentatively, D is TRBD2 (6 bases). The CDR3 contains 11 residues. CDR1 and CDR2 (germline): DFQATT, SNEGSKA (reference sequence). Trimming took off 2 bases at V and 5 bases at J, with 7 bases between the two ends. The DNA of the CDR3 is TGCAGTGCTAGAAGCGGGCACGAGCAGTACTTC. Its translation: CSARSGHEQYF.

With regard to this clone: The junction departs from the called germline gene at one end, perhaps through a read error. This chain uses TRBV7-2 with TRBJ2-7, with a weak D call TRBD2 (5 bases). Germline CDR1 SGHTA, CDR2 FQGNSA. This CDR3 comprises 14 residues. The CDR3 reads CASSLAANFHEQYF. CDR3 DNA: TGTGCCAGCAGCCTAGCTGCGAATTTCCACGAGCAGTACTTC.

This chain joins TRBV12-3 or TRBV12-4 and TRBJ2-2, with D unclear. The V gene lost 1 base and the J gene lost 7 bases, with 7 bases spanning the gap. The CDR3 runs 13 residues. The CDR3 loop is CASSLGLFGELFF. The CDR3 bases are TGTGCCAGCAGTTTAGGGCTGTTCGGGGAGCTGTTTTTT.

The chain uses TRBV1 and TRBJ1-6; TRBD1 is the table's D call and was not checked against the DNA. TRBV1 is termed a pseudogene. The CDR3 is made up of 19 amino acids. The DNA of the CDR3 is TGCACCAGCAGCCAAGATAGGGGACAGCTAAGCTCCTATAATTCACCCCTCCACTTT. Encoded protein: CTSSQDRGQLSSYNSPLHF.

This clone was seen only a few times. This chain uses TRBV19 with TRBJ1-2; 11 nucleotides match TRBD1. Trimming took 4 bases from V and 3 from J; bases not matched to a gene: 13. This CDR3 has 18 amino acids. CDR1 is LNHDA and CDR2 is SQIVND in the germline V gene (reference sequence). DNA for the CDR3: TGTGCCAGTAGTACTAGAGGCCGGACAGGGGGCTCAGACTATGGCTACACCTTC. As protein: CASSTRGRTGGSDYGYTF. Full variable domain (outside the CDR3, taken from reference TRBV19 and TRBJ1-2): DGGITQSPKYLFRKEGQNVTLSCEQNLNHDAMYWYRQDPGQGLRLIYYSQIVNDFQKGDIAEGYSVSREKKESFPLTVTSAQKNPTAFYLCASSTRGRTGGSDYGYTFGSGTRLTVV.

In this sample, this clone turned up once. This sequence joins TRBV19 and TRBJ2-7; D is unresolved. With 1 base removed from V and 0 bases from J, the gap between germline ends came to 4 bases. CDR1 is LNHDA, CDR2 SQIVND, per germline (reference sequence). CDR3 length: 13 residues. DNA for the CDR3: TGTGCCAGTAGTATAGCCGTCTCCTACGAGCAGTACTTC. This sequence encodes CASSIAVSYEQYF.

J is TRBJ1-1 and V is TRBV19; D not resolved. The V gene lost 3 bases and the J gene lost 7 bases, with 12 bases spanning the gap. This CDR3 comprises 13 residues. Germline V gene data show CDR1 as LNHDA and CDR2 as SQIVND (reference sequence). This chain's CDR3 is CASSISYGDEAFF. The CDR3 DNA reads TGTGCCAGTAGTATCTCGTACGGGGATGAAGCTTTCTTT.

The chain has TRBV7-6 and TRBJ2-5, with 10 bases fitting TRBD2. Germline CDR1 reads SGHVS; CDR2 reads FNYEAQ. This CDR3 comprises 15 residues. V shed 5 bases, J shed 2 bases, and the junction held 5 bases outside the gene matches. This chain's CDR3 is CASSLLAGVQETQYF. CDR3 sequence (DNA): TGTGCCAGCAGCCTGCTAGCGGGAGTGCAAGAGACCCAGTACTTC.

J is TRBJ2-1 and V is TRBV18; 13 bases line up with TRBD2. CDR3 length equals 15 residues. The V and J ends lost 2 bases and 6 bases, in that order; junction bases with no gene match: 1. The germline V gene has CDR1 KGHSH and CDR2 LQKENI. The CDR3 coding sequence is TGTGCCAGCTCACCAGGACTAGCGGGAGCCAATGAGCAGTTCTTC. It is translated as CASSPGLAGANEQFF.

The rearrangement links TRBV30 to TRBJ2-3; TRBD2 matches 8 bases. Germline CDR1 is GTSNPN and CDR2 is SVGIG (reference sequence). The CDR3 loop spans 13 amino acids. Trimming at V came to 8 bases and at J to 8 bases, leaving 12 bases not matched to a gene. The CDR3 sequence: CARQSGGPSTQYF. The CDR3 region has the DNA TGTGCCAGGCAGTCGGGAGGGCCAAGTACGCAGTATTTT.

The rearrangement links TRBV9 to TRBJ2-1, with D possibly TRBD1 on 5 matching bases. V dropped 2 bases and J dropped 6 bases, with 12 bases sitting between them. The CDR3 contains 14 residues. Germline CDR1 is SGDLS and CDR2 is YYNGEE. The CDR3, as DNA: TGTGCCAGCAGCGTCGAAGGGGCGGCCAATGAGCAGTTCTTC. Translating it yields CASSVEGAANEQFF. Looking up the rest from reference TRBV9 and TRBJ2-1 gives the full variable domain: DSGVTQTPKHLITATGQRVTLRCSPRSGDLSVYWYQQSLDQGLQFLIQYYNGEERAKGNILERFSAQQFPDLHSELNLSSLELGDSALYFCASSVEGAANEQFFGPGTRLTVL.

The chain has TRBV2 and TRBJ2-7, with D unclear. The V end lost 4 bases, the J end lost 2 bases, and 9 bases lay between the germline ends. This CDR3 region has 13 residues. CDR1 is SNHLY, CDR2 FYNNEI, per germline. The CDR3 loop reads CASSGRVAYEQYF. The CDR3 coding sequence is TGTGCCAGCAGTGGGAGAGTTGCCTACGAGCAGTACTTC.

This clone was seen a few times. The chain recombines TRBV19 with TRBJ2-7; TRBD1 matches 9 bases. Germline values: CDR1 LNHDA, CDR2 SQIVND (reference sequence). V was clipped by 5 bases and J by 0 bases; unmatched bases: 11. The CDR3 is 17 amino acids. CDR3 DNA sequence: TGTGCCAGTAGTCCTCGGGGGACAGGGAGTTTCTCCTACGAGCAGTACTTC. This gives the protein CASSPRGTGSFSYEQYF. Looking up the rest from reference TRBV19 and TRBJ2-7 gives the full variable domain: DGGITQSPKYLFRKEGQNVTLSCEQNLNHDAMYWYRQDPGQGLRLIYYSQIVNDFQKGDIAEGYSVSREKKESFPLTVTSAQKNPTAFYLCASSPRGTGSFSYEQYFGPGTRLTVT.

The sample holds one count of this clone. The chain employs TRBV30 and TRBJ1-3; TRBD1 might be the D (6 bases). The length of the CDR3 is 12 residues. Trimming took 0 bases from V and 9 from J, leaving 9 bases between them. Germline V gene sequence: CDR1 GTSNPN, CDR2 SVGIG (reference sequence). This CDR3 reads CAWSVGGPTIYF. DNA of the CDR3: TGTGCCTGGAGTGTCGGGGGGCCCACCATATATTTT.

Comment on this clone: Other DNA sequences in this sample translate to the same CDR3. This chain links TRBV5-1 with TRBJ2-7; D may be TRBD2 (5 bases). Germline CDR1 SGHRS, CDR2 YFSETQ. The CDR3 has 14 residues. V lost 3 bases to trimming and J lost 2 bases, with 12 bases between them. The CDR3 sequence: CASSSGTGPYEQYF. Here the CDR3 DNA reads TGCGCCAGCAGCTCGGGAACCGGCCCCTACGAGCAGTACTTC. Combining the CDR3 with reference TRBV5-1 and TRBJ2-7 gives the whole variable domain KAGVTQTPRYLIKTRGQQVTLSCSPISGHRSVSWYQQTPGQGLQFLFEYFSETQRNKGNFPGRFSGRQFSNSRSEMNVSTLELGDSALYLCASSSGTGPYEQYFGPGTRLTVT.

This sequence joins TRBV2 and TRBJ1-5, with TRBD1 matching 10 bases. CDR3 length: 13 residues. Germline loops: CDR1 SNHLY, CDR2 FYNNEI. Losses at the gene ends were 8 bases for V and 9 bases for J; bases not matched to a gene: 7. CDR3 coding DNA: TGTGCCAGCGCGGGACAGGGGTTTGGGCCCCAGCATTTT. Translated: CASAGQGFGPQHF.

This chain links TRBV5-1 with TRBJ1-2, with TRBD1 matching 9 bases. CDR1 and CDR2 from the germline V gene are SGHRS and YFSETQ. Germline trimming cut 3 bases from V and 2 bases from J; bases unmatched to any gene: 5. This CDR3 region has 15 residues. The CDR3 DNA is TGCGCCAGCAGCTCCTCCGGGACAGGGAACTATGGCTACACCTTC. Translation: CASSSSGTGNYGYTF.

This clone was seen at least ten times. V usage is TRBV6-4 and J usage is TRBJ2-7, with D possibly matching TRBD1 (6 bases). The CDR3 length is 17 residues. V dropped 10 bases and J dropped 1 base, with 26 bases sitting between them. CDR1 MRHNA and CDR2 SNTAGT come from the germline V gene. The CDR3 region has the DNA TGTGCCATCCCGCCGGGACAACAAACCGGACCGTCCTACGAGCAGTACTTC. Amino acid sequence: CAIPPGQQTGPSYEQYF.

The CDR3 DNA is TGTGCCAGCACGGCAGGGCTCTATGGCTACACCTTC. This gives the protein CASTAGLYGYTF. The V and J genes are TRBV28 and TRBJ1-2; possible D gene TRBD1, 5 bases. CDR3 length equals 12 residues. Per the germline V gene, CDR1 is MDHEN and CDR2 is SYDVKM. Trimming pared 7 bases from V and 4 bases from J, leaving 10 bases between.

This chain joins TRBV19 and TRBJ2-3; 8 positions agree with TRBD1. CDR3 size: 16 residues. V lost 4 bases to trimming and J lost 4 bases; unmatched junction nucleotides: 10. CDR1 and CDR2 (germline): LNHDA, SQIVND (reference sequence). The CDR3 coding sequence is TGTGCCAGTAGTAGAGGAGACAGGGGTAGGGCAGATACGCAGTATTTT. Amino acids: CASSRGDRGRADTQYF.

CDR3 coding DNA: TGCGCCAGCAGCTCCCAGAAAGGGGGGGGCTACGAGCAGTACTTC. It is translated as CASSSQKGGGYEQYF. The chain recombines TRBV5-1 with TRBJ2-7; D possibly corresponds to TRBD2 (7 bases). Trimming stripped 3 bases from V and 3 bases from J, with 16 bases between. This CDR3 is 15 amino acids long. The germline V gene encodes CDR1 SGHRS and CDR2 YFSETQ.

The chain employs TRBV7-7 and TRBJ2-5, with TRBD1 matching 9 bases. Losses at the gene ends were 2 bases for V and 4 bases for J; bases not matched to a gene: 14. The germline V gene encodes CDR1 SSHAT and CDR2 FNYEAQ (reference sequence). The CDR3 is 18 residues long. The CDR3 here is CASSLNSPGQGGGETQYF. CDR3 DNA sequence: TGTGCCAGCAGCTTAAATTCGCCGGGACAGGGTGGCGGAGAGACCCAGTACTTC.

There are a few counts of this clone. The chain is built from TRBV9 and TRBJ2-7; possibly TRBD2 for D (7 bases). Germline V CDR1 and CDR2: SGDLS, YYNGEE. V lost 0 bases and J lost 2, with 12 bases in between. CDR3 length: 15 residues. CDR3 in amino acids: CASSVAAGATYEQYF. CDR3 nucleotide sequence: TGTGCCAGCAGCGTAGCCGCGGGGGCCACCTACGAGCAGTACTTC.

The V call is TRBV20-1, the J call TRBJ1-2; TRBD1 matches 8 bases. The CDR3 loop spans 16 amino acids. Trimming at V came to 3 bases and at J to 3 bases, leaving 12 bases not matched to a gene. Germline CDR1 and CDR2: DFQATT and SNEGSKA (reference sequence). The CDR3 nucleotides are TGCAGTGCTAGTGAAGGACAGGGATCGGCGCACTATGGCTACACCTTC. It specifies CSASEGQGSAHYGYTF.

This chain joins TRBV7-3 and TRBJ2-1, with TRBD1 matching over 7 bases. CDR3 length: 15 residues. V shed 5 bases and J 1 base; nucleotides not matched to a gene: 5. Germline-derived CDR1 and CDR2 are SGHTA and FQGTGA. The CDR3 region has the DNA TGTGCCAGCAGCCCCGACAGGGCTTCCTACAATGAGCAGTTCTTC. The encoded protein is CASSPDRASYNEQFF.

V gene TRBV2 combines with J gene TRBJ2-7, with TRBD1 matching over 8 bases. Germline values: CDR1 SNHLY, CDR2 FYNNEI. Trimming at V came to 3 bases and at J to 7 bases, leaving 8 bases not matched to a gene. The CDR3 runs to 14 residues. The CDR3: CASSESRGLSEQYF. The CDR3, as DNA: TGTGCCAGCAGTGAGTCCAGGGGGCTGAGTGAGCAGTACTTC.

The chain combines TRBV4-2 with TRBJ2-5; TRBD2 matches 7 bases. The germline V gene has CDR1 LGHNA and CDR2 YNFKEQ. Trimming took 4 bases from V and 1 from J; bases not matched to a gene: 3. The CDR3 has 14 residues. CDR3 bases: TGTGCCAGCAGCCGAAGCGGGACCCAAGAGACCCAGTACTTC. Its protein product is CASSRSGTQETQYF.